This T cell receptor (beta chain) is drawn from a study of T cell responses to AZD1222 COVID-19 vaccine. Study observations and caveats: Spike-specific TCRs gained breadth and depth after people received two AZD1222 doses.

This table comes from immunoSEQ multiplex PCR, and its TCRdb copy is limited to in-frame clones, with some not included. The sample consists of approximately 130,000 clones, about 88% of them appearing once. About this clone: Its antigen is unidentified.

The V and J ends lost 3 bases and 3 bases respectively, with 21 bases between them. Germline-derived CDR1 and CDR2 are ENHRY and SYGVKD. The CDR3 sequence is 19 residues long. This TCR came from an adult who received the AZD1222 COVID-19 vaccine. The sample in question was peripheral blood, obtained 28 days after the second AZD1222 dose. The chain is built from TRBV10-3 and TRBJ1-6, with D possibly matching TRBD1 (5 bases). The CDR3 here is CAISDSPPRGSGYNSPLHF. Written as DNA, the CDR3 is TGTGCCATCAGTGATTCACCTCCCCGGGGGTCAGGCTATAATTCACCCCTCCACTTT.